This T cell receptor (beta chain) was sequenced during a study of OX40 agonist ivuxolimab in advanced cancers. Whole-study context: The study treated patients with ivuxolimab, an agonistic anti-OX40 (CD134) antibody. The eligibility criteria allowed prior anti-PD-1, anti-PD-L1 or anti-CTLA-4 therapy, and approximately 42% had some. Overall study results and limits: Clonal expansion was seen in CD4+ and CD8+ blood T cells by week 6 at 0.1 to 3.0 mg/kg.

Some clones are missing from TCRdb's copy, which holds only in-frame ones; the method was immunoSEQ multiplex PCR. The data contain around 70,000 clones, approximately 83% of them seen just once; the ten biggest clones take up about 0.57%. A word on this clone: Its antigen remains unidentified.

The CDR3 runs to 12 residues. Between the trimmed V and J ends, which lost 2 bases and 12 bases, there was a span of 11 bases. Per the germline V gene, CDR1 is SEHNR and CDR2 is FQNEAQ (reference sequence). The TCR comes from an adult with an advanced solid tumor such as melanoma, head and neck, liver or kidney cancer. The source was CD4+ or CD8+ T cells sorted from blood, collected in a trial of the OX40 agonist ivuxolimab. The V call is TRBV7-9, the J call TRBJ2-1; D gene unclear. For the CDR3, the DNA is TGTGCCAGCAGCTTAAATCCGGCCTCGCAGTTCTTC. It is translated as CASSLNPASQFF. Combining the CDR3 with reference TRBV7-9 and TRBJ2-1 gives the whole variable domain DTGVSQNPRHKITKRGQNVTFRCDPISEHNRLYWYRQTLGQGPEFLTYFQNEAQLEKSRLLSDRFSAERPKGSFSTLEIQRTEQGDSAMYLCASSLNPASQFFGPGTRLTVL.